This T cell receptor beta chain was found in a study of blood T cell repertoires in COVID-19 (dated by TCRdb to 2020 to 2021). Concerning the study at large: Collaborator samples came from the United States, Italy and Spain and covered acute and convalescent phases of COVID-19. The material from the prospective study consisted of cDNA or gDNA derived from T cells, B-cell-depleted T cells, or PBMCs. A freely available public database, intended as a resource for researchers studying the immune response to SARS-CoV-2, is where the repertoires were released. HLA class I and class II types, where available, came from metadata supplied by the sample provider rather than from assay-based typing. Samples came from the ongoing ImmuneRACE study (first 160 participants) plus 1,254 subjects from 6 global collaborators. Sample metadata almost always included a de-identified subject ID, COVID-19 status, age in years and sex. Subjects who had been exposed to COVID-19, were actively infected with it, or had recovered from it provided the deeply sampled blood TCRbeta repertoires that made up the dataset.

Summary of the overall study and its limitations: The quantity of clinical and demographic metadata differed by source and by participant and was supplied without curation.

Collaborating institutions collected whole blood in K2EDTA tubes following their own protocols. For TCRbeta analysis, collaborators shipped samples in one of three forms: frozen whole blood, isolated PBMCs, or DNA extracted from either of those sample types. TCRbeta CDR3 regions were amplified from genomic DNA by means of the immunoSEQ Assay, a bias-controlled multiplex PCR. The paper's processing steps were these. Within the assay, amplification of reference gene primers was used to estimate how many nucleated cells each sample contained. Sequence reads were collapsed and filtered to measure the absolute abundance of every unique TCRbeta CDR3 rearrangement. For each sample, productive Simpson clonality was calculated as the square root of Simpson's diversity index over productive rearrangements. The immuneACCESS repertoire file appears here via TCRdb, limited to in-frame rearrangements. These files lack a portion of the clones; in checked studies, under half of the deficit traces to unresolved V genes, and the cause of the others is not known. The DNA gave D and trimming, while V, J and clone size come from that table. The sample contains approximately 12,000 clones, 70% to 75% of them found a single time. 30% of the sample comes from the top ten.

A remark on this clone: It has no known antigen specificity. Nothing much larger sits one base from this clone, and base qualities are not available.

Sequences SGHTA (CDR1) and FQGNSA (CDR2) are obtained from the germline V gene. V is reduced by 1 base and J by 4 bases, leaving a spacing of 23 bases between them. The CDR3, cysteine through phenylalanine, is 19 amino acids long. Only the CDR3 part of the read is kept: 57 bases, read in frame from the first base. The rearrangement joined TRBV7-2 to TRBJ2-1; the D gene is perhaps TRBD2, on 6 matching bases. The TCR sequence derives from a human donor in a cohort sampled during active COVID-19. Sample: peripheral blood. The nucleotide sequence reads TGTGCCAGCAGCTTAGTAGGAGATTTGGGGCTAGCGCCTTACAATGAGCAGTTCTTC. The resulting protein is CASSLVGDLGLAPYNEQFF.